Following are 21 T cell receptor beta chains from one sample sequenced in a study of shared clonotypes between healthy human individuals. Profiling relied on immunoSEQ multiplex PCR, and the TCRdb table lists in-frame clones only, not all of them. The sample holds about 2.2 million clones, about 92% seen once. It was CD45RO-negative cells, positively selected for CCR7, that made up naive CD8 cells, with terminally differentiated effector memory CD45RA+ cells excluded. Sequences were obtained from naive CD8+ T cells from PBMCs. The receptors derive from a man between 18 and 35 years old in good health. Some clones in this sample may be carry-over from other donors' samples.

The J gene is TRBJ2-1, the V gene TRBV30, with TRBD2 matching over 15 bases. Germline lookup yields CDR1 GTSNPN and CDR2 SVGIG (reference sequence). Trimming removed 2 bases from V and 0 bases from J; junction bases left unmatched: 8. This CDR3 is 19 amino acids long. CDR3 in amino acids: CAWSKGLAGGLSSYNEQFF. CDR3 bases: TGTGCCTGGAGTAAGGGACTAGCGGGAGGCCTGAGCTCCTACAATGAGCAGTTCTTC.

V usage is TRBV27 and J usage is TRBJ2-2; perhaps TRBD2 as D (5 bases). Per germline, CDR1 MNHEY and CDR2 SMNVEV (reference sequence). The CDR3 length is 17 residues. V gave up 5 bases and J gave up 4 bases, with 20 bases separating them. The CDR3 DNA sequence: TGTGCCAGCAGTCCTCTTTGGGATCTGGCGGGCACCGGGGAGCTGTTTTTT. Its protein product is CASSPLWDLAGTGELFF.

Comments on this clone: The sample contains more than one DNA sequence encoding this CDR3. The chain links TRBV9 to TRBJ2-5, with D tentatively TRBD2 (6 bases). The CDR3 has 14 amino acids. The V end was cut by 0 bases, the J end by 1 base, with 7 bases between. CDR1 and CDR2 from the germline V gene are SGDLS and YYNGEE. CDR3 sequence reads: CASSVGGVQETQYF. In DNA, the CDR3 is TGTGCCAGCAGCGTAGGGGGGGTCCAAGAGACCCAGTACTTC.

The CDR3 DNA is TGTGCCAGCAGCTTGCGGTACAACACCATATATTTT. Protein sequence: CASSLRYNTIYF. This sequence joins TRBV5-6 and TRBJ1-3; the D is unclear. Germline CDR1 and CDR2: SGHDT and YYEEEE. The CDR3 has 12 residues. V was pared by 1 base and J by 7 bases, with 6 bases between.

This rearrangement joins TRBV2 to TRBJ1-5; D may be TRBD1 (5 bases). Per the germline V gene, CDR1 is SNHLY and CDR2 is FYNNEI. The CDR3 covers 17 residues. V shed 0 bases and J shed 4 bases, with 16 bases lying between them. The CDR3 DNA follows: TGTGCCAGCAGTGAAGCGCTAGGGGTCAGGATAAATCAGCCCCAGCATTTT. This sequence encodes CASSEALGVRINQPQHF.

The chain employs TRBV5-4 and TRBJ2-1; 7 bases line up with TRBD2. The CDR3 sequence is 16 residues long. Trimming cost V 1 base and J 9 bases; bases outside gene matches: 13. Germline-derived CDR1 and CDR2 are SGHNT and YYREEE (reference sequence). The CDR3 DNA follows: TGTGCCAGCAGCTTGAAGGCGGGAGTCGCGCAGGGTGAGCAGTTCTTC. This translates into CASSLKAGVAQGEQFF.

V usage is TRBV27 and J usage is TRBJ2-7, with TRBD1 identical over 7 bases. In germline, CDR1 is MNHEY, CDR2 SMNVEV (reference sequence). The CDR3 is 14 amino acids. The V segment lost 5 bases and the J segment 7 bases; nucleotides outside the gene matches: 11. CDR3 nucleotides: TGTGCCAGCAGTGAGACAGGGTCATTCGGGGAGCAGTACTTC. As protein: CASSETGSFGEQYF.

The chain employs TRBV27 and TRBJ2-7; 9 nucleotides align to TRBD2. CDR3 length: 14 residues. V dropped 2 bases and J dropped 5; count of bases not matched to a gene: 4. From germline, CDR1 is MNHEY and CDR2 SMNVEV (reference sequence). CDR3 sequence (DNA): TGTGCCAGCAGTTTAGCGGGAGGGCCCCACGAGCAGTACTTC. Amino acids: CASSLAGGPHEQYF.

The J gene is TRBJ2-2, the V gene TRBV7-9; possibly TRBD2 for D (5 bases). Looked up from germline, CDR1 is SEHNR and CDR2 is FQNEAQ (reference sequence). Trimming took off 1 base at V and 3 bases at J, with 9 bases between the two ends. The CDR3 totals 15 residues. The CDR3 DNA follows: TGTGCCAGCAGCTTAGGTGTCGGGGACACCGGGGAGCTGTTTTTT. Encoded protein: CASSLGVGDTGELFF.

V is TRBV11-3 and J is TRBJ1-1, with 8 bases lining up with TRBD1. CDR1 and CDR2 (germline): SGHNT, YENEEA. Trimming cost V 5 bases and J 0 bases; bases outside gene matches: 5. The CDR3 has 15 amino acids. Here the CDR3 DNA reads TGTGCCAGCAGCGCGCGACAGGGGATGAACACTGAAGCTTTCTTT. It codes for CASSARQGMNTEAFF.

The chain recombines TRBV6-1 with TRBJ2-7, with a tentative D call TRBD1 (6 bases). The V and J ends lost 2 bases and 2 bases respectively, with 13 bases between them. The CDR3 covers 15 residues. Germline V lookup: CDR1 MNHNS, CDR2 SASEGT. In nucleotides, the CDR3 is TGTGCCAGCAGTGAATGGGGGACAAGCCCCTACGAGCAGTACTTC. Translating gives CASSEWGTSPYEQYF.

The rearrangement links TRBV2 to TRBJ2-1; 10 bases are shared with TRBD2. Germline CDR1 SNHLY, CDR2 FYNNEI. Trimming at V came to 6 bases and at J to 9 bases, leaving 11 bases not matched to a gene. The CDR3 covers 15 residues. The CDR3 sequence: CASSAGTSAAPEQFF. The CDR3 nucleotides read TGTGCCAGCAGCGCCGGGACTAGCGCTGCCCCTGAGCAGTTCTTC. The variable domain in full, completed from reference TRBV2 and TRBJ2-1, reads EPEVTQTPSHQVTQMGQEVILRCVPISNHLYFYWYRQILGQKVEFLVSFYNNEISEKSEIFDDQFSVERPDGSNFTLKIRSTKLEDSAMYFCASSAGTSAAPEQFFGPGTRLTVL.

This chain uses TRBV9 with TRBJ1-2; D gene unclear. Between the trimmed V and J ends, which lost 0 bases and 4 bases, there was a span of 13 bases. This CDR3 region has 15 residues. Looked up from germline, CDR1 is SGDLS and CDR2 is YYNGEE. The DNA of the CDR3 is TGTGCCAGCAGCGTAGACGTATCGGGTGGCTATGGCTACACCTTC. Translating it yields CASSVDVSGGYGYTF.

The rearrangement joins TRBV19 to TRBJ2-2; 11 bases are a match to TRBD2. Germline V gene lookup returns CDR1 LNHDA and CDR2 SQIVND (reference sequence). CDR3 length equals 15 residues. The V and J ends lost 6 bases and 1 base, in that order; junction bases with no gene match: 1. The CDR3 nucleotides are TGTGCCAGTAGCACTAGCGGGAGGAACACCGGGGAGCTGTTTTTT. It is translated as CASSTSGRNTGELFF.

This chain's CDR3 is CSVEGHRVADTQYF. Written as DNA, the CDR3 is TGCAGCGTTGAAGGTCACAGGGTAGCAGATACGCAGTATTTT. The chain has TRBV29-1 and TRBJ2-3, with D possibly matching TRBD1 (6 bases). Trimming removed 1 base from V and 4 bases from J, with 12 bases in between. CDR1 and CDR2 (germline): SQVTM, ANQGSEA. The CDR3 contains 14 residues.

To note about this clone: In the same sample, other DNA sequences code for this CDR3. The chain is built from TRBV9 and TRBJ1-3; D ambiguous. V gave up 1 base and J gave up 0 bases, with 5 bases separating them. Germline V gene data show CDR1 as SGDLS and CDR2 as YYNGEE. The CDR3 extends over 14 amino acids. CDR3: CASSVPSSGNTIYF. CDR3 DNA sequence: TGTGCCAGCAGCGTACCCTCCTCTGGAAACACCATATATTTT. The variable domain in full, completed from reference TRBV9 and TRBJ1-3, reads DSGVTQTPKHLITATGQRVTLRCSPRSGDLSVYWYQQSLDQGLQFLIQYYNGEERAKGNILERFSAQQFPDLHSELNLSSLELGDSALYFCASSVPSSGNTIYFGEGSWLTVV.

This chain uses TRBV19 with TRBJ2-1; 7 bases map to TRBD2. Germline values: CDR1 LNHDA, CDR2 SQIVND (reference sequence). Trimming removed 6 bases from V and 5 bases from J; junction bases left unmatched: 7. The CDR3 contains 14 residues. This chain's CDR3 is CASRGRERNNEQFF. In DNA form, the CDR3 reads TGTGCCAGTAGGGGGAGGGAGCGGAACAATGAGCAGTTCTTC.

V usage is TRBV7-3 and J usage is TRBJ2-1; 10 bases align to TRBD2. Germline CDR1 is SGHTA and CDR2 is FQGTGA. There are 14 residues in the CDR3. The ends lost 5 bases at V and 10 bases at J; junction bases unmatched: 8. The CDR3: CASSHIAGGGEQFF. CDR3 nucleotides: TGTGCCAGCAGCCACATAGCGGGAGGAGGGGAGCAGTTCTTC.

This rearrangement joins TRBV28 to TRBJ2-7; 9 bases align to TRBD2. This CDR3 is built from 14 residues. The germline V gene encodes CDR1 MDHEN and CDR2 SYDVKM. V lost 5 bases to trimming and J lost 1 base; unmatched junction nucleotides: 3. CDR3 DNA: TGTGCCAGCAGTCCCCTAGCGGGGTCCTACGAGCAGTACTTC. The encoded protein is CASSPLAGSYEQYF. Looking up the rest from reference TRBV28 and TRBJ2-7 gives the full variable domain: DVKVTQSSRYLVKRTGEKVFLECVQDMDHENMFWYRQDPGLGLRLIYFSYDVKMKEKGDIPEGYSVSREKKERFSLILESASTNQTSMYLCASSPLAGSYEQYFGPGTRLTVT.

Concerning this clone itself: This specimen includes other DNA sequences encoding the same CDR3. V is TRBV4-1 and J is TRBJ2-7; D is possibly TRBD1 or TRBD2 (5 bases each). The CDR3 has 16 residues. Germline CDR1 is MGHRA and CDR2 is YSYEKL. V was shortened by 4 bases and J by 3 bases, with 19 bases between the two germline ends. This chain's CDR3 is CASSPTPGTSLYEQYF. The CDR3 DNA is TGCGCCAGCAGCCCCACCCCGGGGACCAGTCTCTACGAGCAGTACTTC.

Details on this clone: The sample contains more than one DNA sequence encoding this CDR3. This chain uses TRBV29-1 with TRBJ2-3, with a tentative D call TRBD1 (5 bases). Trimming pared 7 bases from V and 0 bases from J, leaving 11 bases between. The CDR3 extends over 13 amino acids. Germline V gives CDR1 SQVTM, CDR2 ANQGSEA. CDR3: CSARGLSTDTQYF. Here the CDR3 DNA reads TGCAGCGCTAGGGGTTTGAGCACAGATACGCAGTATTTT.